This T cell receptor (beta chain) was captured by sequencing in a study of CD8+ T cells in alopecia areata. Germline loops: CDR1 SGHRS, CDR2 YFSETQ. There are 14 residues in the CDR3. Deletions cut 7 bases from V and 4 bases from J, with 17 bases between. Treatment given: oral pan-JAK inhibitor, 5-10 mg twice daily. TCR sequencing used cDNA made by reverse transcription of extracted RNA. Profiling relied on immunoSEQ multiplex PCR, and the TCRdb table lists in-frame clones only, not all of them. The table lists about 140,000 clones, more than 85% of them singletons, with roughly 13% in the top ten. The chain employs TRBV5-1 and TRBJ2-5; D unclear. The starting material was CD8+ T cells sorted from blood, obtained at week 4, from a patient treated with tofacitinib. The source is a human donor with alopecia areata. CDR3 region: CASAPRGAGETQYF. As DNA, the CDR3 is TGCGCCAGCGCTCCTAGAGGAGCCGGAGAGACCCAGTACTTC.